This T cell receptor beta chain was obtained from a study of cytomegalovirus exposure and HLA in healthy donors. This CDR3 has 14 amino acids. V lost 10 bases, J lost 0 bases, and 13 bases lay in between. Germline loops: CDR1 ENHRY, CDR2 SYGVKD. Primers included in the PCR were 60 Vbeta and 13 Jbeta primers. Here immunoSEQ multiplex PCR was the method, and the copy in TCRdb shows in-frame clones only, minus some. The table lists roughly 150,000 clones, roughly 70% of them singletons, with about 2.2% in the top ten. Findings and caveats of the study: The authors confirmed in vitro that a few CMV-associated chains were specific for CMV antigens. Highly shared sequence variants in one cluster were likely a sequencing artifact.

In the case of this clone: What it recognizes is unknown.

The sequenced material came from PBMCs. This chain joins TRBV10-3 and TRBJ2-1; weak D call: TRBD2 (5 bases). The receptor comes from an older woman in good health and CMV-seropositive. CDR3 amino acids: CATTLAPSYNEQFF. Here the CDR3 DNA reads TGTGCCACCACCTTAGCGCCCTCCTACAATGAGCAGTTCTTC.